This T cell receptor (beta chain) appears in the sequencing data of a study of post-analysis software for immune sequencing data. Study details: As for disease course, relapsing-remitting, secondary progressive and progressive-relapsing multiple sclerosis were all included. Study results and caveats: Those with multiple sclerosis, the patient group, showed significantly lower normalized Chao1 diversity than controls.

Concerning this clonotype: The target antigen is unknown.

Presence of unique molecular identifiers characterized the TCR beta cDNA libraries. TCRdb itself ran the PCR reads through MiXCR, one entry per CDR3 protein. The table has hundreds of thousands of distinct CDR3 sequences, about 27% seen once. The material sequenced was blood. The sequence was obtained from a girl aged 5-17 years with multiple sclerosis.

The DNA of the CDR3 is TGTGCCAGCAGCTTAGCCGCCGGAGCCGGGTACGAAAAACTGTTTTTT. Protein product: CASSLAAGAGYEKLFF. The chain uses TRBV7-9 and TRBJ1-4, with D uncertain. V was clipped by 0 bases and J by 8 bases, with 16 bases between them. This CDR3 region has 16 residues. Per germline, CDR1 SEHNR and CDR2 FQNEAQ (reference sequence).